This T cell receptor (beta chain) was sequenced in a study of identical twins. Study findings and constraints: The authors drew conclusions from cross-sectional statistical analysis rather than following the same donors.

Using its own MiXCR run on the 5' RACE reads, TCRdb lists one record per CDR3 protein. This sample yields 1.5 million to 2 million distinct CDR3 sequences, of which under 35% are seen a single time; approximately 0.29% belongs to the top ten. Germline V CDR1 and CDR2: MNHEY, SMNVEV (reference sequence). V was cut by 2 bases and J by 5 bases, with 12 bases left in between. The CDR3 loop spans 14 amino acids. A few counts support this clonotype. Its antigen is not identified. The source is a newborn girl in good health. V is TRBV27 and J is TRBJ1-2; tentatively, D is TRBD1 (5 bases). Sequenced material: cord blood. The CDR3 region is CASSLVGTTYGYTF. The DNA for the CDR3 is TGTGCCAGCAGTTTAGTGGGGACCACTTATGGCTACACCTTC.